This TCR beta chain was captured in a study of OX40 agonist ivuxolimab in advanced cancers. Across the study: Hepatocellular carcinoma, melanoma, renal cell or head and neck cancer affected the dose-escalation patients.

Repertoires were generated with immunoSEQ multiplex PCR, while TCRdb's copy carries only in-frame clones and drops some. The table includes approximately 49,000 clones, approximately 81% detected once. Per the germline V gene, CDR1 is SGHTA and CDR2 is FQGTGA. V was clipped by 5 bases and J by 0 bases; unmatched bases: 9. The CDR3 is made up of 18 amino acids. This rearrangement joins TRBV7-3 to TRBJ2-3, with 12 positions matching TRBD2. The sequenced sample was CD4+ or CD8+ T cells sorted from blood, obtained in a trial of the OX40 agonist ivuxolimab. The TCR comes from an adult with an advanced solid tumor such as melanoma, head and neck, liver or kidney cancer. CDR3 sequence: CASSPTGTSGLSTDTQYF. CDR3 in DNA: TGTGCCAGCAGCCCCACCGGGACTAGCGGGCTTAGCACAGATACGCAGTATTTT.